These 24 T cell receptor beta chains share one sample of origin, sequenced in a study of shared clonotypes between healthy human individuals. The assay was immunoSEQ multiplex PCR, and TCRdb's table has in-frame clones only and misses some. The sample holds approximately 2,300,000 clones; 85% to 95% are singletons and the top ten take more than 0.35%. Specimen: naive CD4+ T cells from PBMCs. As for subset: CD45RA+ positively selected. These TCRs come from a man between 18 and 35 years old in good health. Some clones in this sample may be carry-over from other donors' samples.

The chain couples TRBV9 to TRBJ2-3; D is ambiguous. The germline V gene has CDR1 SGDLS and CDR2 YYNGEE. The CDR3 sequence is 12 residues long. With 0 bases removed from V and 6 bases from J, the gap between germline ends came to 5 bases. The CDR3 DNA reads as TGTGCCAGCAGCGTAGATTACGATACGCAGTATTTT. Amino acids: CASSVDYDTQYF.

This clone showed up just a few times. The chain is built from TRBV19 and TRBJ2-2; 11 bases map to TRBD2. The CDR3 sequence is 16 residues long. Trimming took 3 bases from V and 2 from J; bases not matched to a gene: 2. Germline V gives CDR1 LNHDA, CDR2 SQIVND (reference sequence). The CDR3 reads CASSMGLAVNTGELFF. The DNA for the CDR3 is TGTGCCAGTAGTATGGGACTAGCGGTAAACACCGGGGAGCTGTTTTTT.

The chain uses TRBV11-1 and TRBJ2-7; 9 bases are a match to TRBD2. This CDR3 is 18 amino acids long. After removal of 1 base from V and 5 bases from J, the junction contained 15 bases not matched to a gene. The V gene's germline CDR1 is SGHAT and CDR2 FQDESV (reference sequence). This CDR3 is CASSLVEPGREGPHEQYF. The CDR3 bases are TGTGCCAGCAGCTTAGTCGAGCCCGGGCGGGAGGGCCCTCACGAGCAGTACTTC.

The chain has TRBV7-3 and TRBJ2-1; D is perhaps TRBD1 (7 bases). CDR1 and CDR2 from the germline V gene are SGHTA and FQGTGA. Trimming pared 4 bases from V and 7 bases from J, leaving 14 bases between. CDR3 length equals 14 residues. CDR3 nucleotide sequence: TGTGCCAGCAGCTCCCGCGGGGACAGAAATGAGCAGTTCTTC. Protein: CASSSRGDRNEQFF.

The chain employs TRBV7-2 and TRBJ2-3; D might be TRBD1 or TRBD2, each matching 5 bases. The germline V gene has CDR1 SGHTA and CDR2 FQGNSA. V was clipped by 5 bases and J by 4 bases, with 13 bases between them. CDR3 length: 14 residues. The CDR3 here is CASSPRRGPDTQYF. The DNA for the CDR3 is TGTGCCAGCAGCCCCCGACGGGGCCCAGATACGCAGTATTTT. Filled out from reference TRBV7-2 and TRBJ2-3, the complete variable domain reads GAGVSQSPSNKVTEKGKDVELRCDPISGHTALYWYRQSLGQGLEFLIYFQGNSAPDKSGLPSDRFSAERTGGSVSTLTIQRTQQEDSAVYLCASSPRRGPDTQYFGPGTRLTVL.

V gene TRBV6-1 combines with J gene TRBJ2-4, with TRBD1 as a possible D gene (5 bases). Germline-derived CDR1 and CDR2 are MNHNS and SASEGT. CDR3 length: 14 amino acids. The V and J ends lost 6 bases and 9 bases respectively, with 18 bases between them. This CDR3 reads CASRDTGDWRIQYF. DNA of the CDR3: TGTGCCAGCAGGGATACAGGAGATTGGCGCATTCAGTACTTC.

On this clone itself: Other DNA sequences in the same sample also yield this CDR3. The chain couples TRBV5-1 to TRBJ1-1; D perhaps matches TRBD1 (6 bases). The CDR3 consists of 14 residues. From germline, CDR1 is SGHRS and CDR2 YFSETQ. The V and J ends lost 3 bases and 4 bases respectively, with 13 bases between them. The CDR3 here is CASSSTGLGTEAFF. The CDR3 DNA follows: TGCGCCAGCAGCTCAACAGGGCTGGGCACTGAAGCTTTCTTT.

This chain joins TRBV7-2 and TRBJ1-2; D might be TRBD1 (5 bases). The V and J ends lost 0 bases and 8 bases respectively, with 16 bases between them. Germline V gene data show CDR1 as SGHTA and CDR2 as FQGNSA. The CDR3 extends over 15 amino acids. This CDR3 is CASSLASTRQSGYTF. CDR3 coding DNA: TGTGCCAGCAGCTTAGCCTCTACCAGACAGTCGGGCTACACCTTC. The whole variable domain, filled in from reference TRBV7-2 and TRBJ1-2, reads GAGVSQSPSNKVTEKGKDVELRCDPISGHTALYWYRQSLGQGLEFLIYFQGNSAPDKSGLPSDRFSAERTGGSVSTLTIQRTQQEDSAVYLCASSLASTRQSGYTFGSGTRLTVV.

CDR3 loop: CASKIDRGTDTQYF. The CDR3 region has the DNA TGTGCCAGCAAGATAGACAGGGGCACAGATACGCAGTATTTT. The rearrangement links TRBV6-5 to TRBJ2-3; TRBD1 agrees at 7 bases. Germline trimming cut 7 bases from V and 1 base from J; bases unmatched to any gene: 5. The CDR3 spans 14 residues. The germline V gene encodes CDR1 MNHEY and CDR2 SVGAGI.

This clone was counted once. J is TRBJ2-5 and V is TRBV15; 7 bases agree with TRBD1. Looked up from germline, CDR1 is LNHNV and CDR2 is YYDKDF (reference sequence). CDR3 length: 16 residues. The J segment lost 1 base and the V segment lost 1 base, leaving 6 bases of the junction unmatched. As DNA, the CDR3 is TGTGCCACCAGCAGAGGATCCGGGACAGCCCAAGAGACCCAGTACTTC. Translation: CATSRGSGTAQETQYF.

The CDR3 protein is CASSTSSGTSGQNEQFF. The CDR3 bases are TGTGCCAGCAGCACGTCCTCCGGGACTAGCGGCCAAAATGAGCAGTTCTTC. The chain links TRBV7-2 to TRBJ2-1, with 11 bases identical to TRBD2. Germline CDR1 reads SGHTA; CDR2 reads FQGNSA. This CDR3 is built from 17 residues. Trimming removed 5 bases from V and 7 bases from J; junction bases left unmatched: 13.

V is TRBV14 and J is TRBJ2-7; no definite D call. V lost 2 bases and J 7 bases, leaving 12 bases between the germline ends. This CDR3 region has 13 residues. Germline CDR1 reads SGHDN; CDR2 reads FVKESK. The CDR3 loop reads CASSQNLGREQYF. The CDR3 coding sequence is TGTGCCAGCAGCCAAAACTTGGGTAGGGAGCAGTACTTC. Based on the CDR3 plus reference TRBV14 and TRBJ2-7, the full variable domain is EAGVTQFPSHSVIEKGQTVTLRCDPISGHDNLYWYRRVMGKEIKFLLHFVKESKQDESGMPNNRFLAERTGGTYSTLKVQPAELEDSGVYFCASSQNLGREQYFGPGTRLTVT.

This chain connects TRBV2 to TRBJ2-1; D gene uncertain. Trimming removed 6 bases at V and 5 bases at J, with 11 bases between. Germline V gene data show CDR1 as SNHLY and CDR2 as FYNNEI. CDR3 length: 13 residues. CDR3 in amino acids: CASRMSQNNEQFF. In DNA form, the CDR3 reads TGTGCCAGCAGAATGTCACAGAACAATGAGCAGTTCTTC.

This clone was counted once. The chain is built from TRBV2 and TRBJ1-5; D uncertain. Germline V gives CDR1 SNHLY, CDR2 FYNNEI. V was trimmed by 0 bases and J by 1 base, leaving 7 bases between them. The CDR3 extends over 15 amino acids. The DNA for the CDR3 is TGTGCCAGCAGTGAAGCCCTTGGCAGCAATCAGCCCCAGCATTTT. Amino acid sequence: CASSEALGSNQPQHF. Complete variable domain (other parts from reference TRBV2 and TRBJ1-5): EPEVTQTPSHQVTQMGQEVILRCVPISNHLYFYWYRQILGQKVEFLVSFYNNEISEKSEIFDDQFSVERPDGSNFTLKIRSTKLEDSAMYFCASSEALGSNQPQHFGDGTRLSIL.

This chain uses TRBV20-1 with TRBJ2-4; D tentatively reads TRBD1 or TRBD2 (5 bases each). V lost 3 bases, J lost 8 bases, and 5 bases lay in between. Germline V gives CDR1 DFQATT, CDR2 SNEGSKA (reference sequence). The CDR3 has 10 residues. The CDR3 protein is CSARGDIQYF. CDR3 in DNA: TGCAGTGCTAGGGGGGACATTCAGTACTTC.

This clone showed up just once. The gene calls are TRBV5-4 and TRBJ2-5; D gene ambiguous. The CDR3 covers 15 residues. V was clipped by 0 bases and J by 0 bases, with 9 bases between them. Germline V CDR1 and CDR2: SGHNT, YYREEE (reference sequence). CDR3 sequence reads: CASSLGLANQETQYF. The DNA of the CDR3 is TGTGCCAGCAGCTTGGGGCTGGCTAACCAAGAGACCCAGTACTTC.

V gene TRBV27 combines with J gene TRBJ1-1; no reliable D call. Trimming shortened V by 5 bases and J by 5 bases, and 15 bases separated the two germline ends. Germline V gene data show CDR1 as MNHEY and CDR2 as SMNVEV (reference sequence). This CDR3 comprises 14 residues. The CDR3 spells CASSGYSDRTEAFF. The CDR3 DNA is TGTGCCAGCAGTGGTTACAGCGATCGGACTGAAGCTTTCTTT.

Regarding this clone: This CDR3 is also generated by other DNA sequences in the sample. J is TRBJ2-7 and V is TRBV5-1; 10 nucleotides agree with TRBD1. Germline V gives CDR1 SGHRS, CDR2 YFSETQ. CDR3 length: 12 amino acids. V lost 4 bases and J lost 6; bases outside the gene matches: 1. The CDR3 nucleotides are TGCGCCAGCAGCCGGACAGGGGGCGAGCAGTACTTC. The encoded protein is CASSRTGGEQYF.

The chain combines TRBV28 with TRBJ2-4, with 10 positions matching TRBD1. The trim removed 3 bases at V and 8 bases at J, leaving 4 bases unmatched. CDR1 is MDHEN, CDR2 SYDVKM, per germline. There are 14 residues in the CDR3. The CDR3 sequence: CASSFGDRGYIQYF. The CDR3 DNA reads TGTGCCAGCAGTTTTGGGGACAGGGGTTACATTCAGTACTTC.

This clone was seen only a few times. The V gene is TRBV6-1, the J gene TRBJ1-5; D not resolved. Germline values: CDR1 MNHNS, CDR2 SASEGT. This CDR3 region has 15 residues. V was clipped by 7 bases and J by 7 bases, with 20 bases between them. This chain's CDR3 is CASTFSHSPNQPQHF. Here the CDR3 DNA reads TGTGCCAGCACCTTCTCGCACAGCCCGAACCAGCCCCAGCATTTT.

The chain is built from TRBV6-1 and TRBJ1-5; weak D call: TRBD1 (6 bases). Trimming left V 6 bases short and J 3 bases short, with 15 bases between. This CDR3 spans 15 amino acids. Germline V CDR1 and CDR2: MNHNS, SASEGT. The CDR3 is CASRGPGEFNQPQHF. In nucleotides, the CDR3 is TGTGCCAGCAGGGGCCCAGGGGAGTTCAATCAGCCCCAGCATTTT.

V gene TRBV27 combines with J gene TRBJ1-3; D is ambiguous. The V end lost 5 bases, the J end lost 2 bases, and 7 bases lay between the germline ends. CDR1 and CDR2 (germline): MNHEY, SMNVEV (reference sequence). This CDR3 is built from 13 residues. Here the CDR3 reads CASSPPTGNTIYF. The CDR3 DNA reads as TGTGCCAGCAGTCCGCCGACTGGAAACACCATATATTTT.

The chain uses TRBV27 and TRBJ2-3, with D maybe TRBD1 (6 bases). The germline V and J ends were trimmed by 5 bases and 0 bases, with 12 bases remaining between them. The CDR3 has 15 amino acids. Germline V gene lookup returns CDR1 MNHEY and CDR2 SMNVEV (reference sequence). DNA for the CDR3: TGTGCCAGCAGTCTGGCCGGACAGAGCACAGATACGCAGTATTTT. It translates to CASSLAGQSTDTQYF.

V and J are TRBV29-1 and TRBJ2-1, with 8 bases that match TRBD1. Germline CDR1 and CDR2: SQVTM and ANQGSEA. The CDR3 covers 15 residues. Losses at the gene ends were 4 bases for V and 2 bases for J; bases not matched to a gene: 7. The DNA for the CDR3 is TGCAGCGTTGGGGGGGCACAGGGGGCCTACAATGAGCAGTTCTTC. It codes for CSVGGAQGAYNEQFF.